The 15 T cell receptor beta chains in this list originate from one sample, sequenced in a study of regulatory T cells in long-lasting Graves disease (dated by TCRdb to the early 2020s). Reading the label with the study, this specimen's time point is: newly diagnosed GD, antithyroid drugs for less than 3 months. RNA was extracted from PBMCs in TRIzol for both TCR sequencing and RNA sequencing. Library construction relied on multiplex PCR. The sequencer was an Illumina HiSeq 4000. iRepertoire HTBI primers and Arm-PCR amplification of CDR3 regions were used to construct TCR beta libraries. In TCRdb, the public reads were trimmed at Q25 with fastp and aligned with MiXCR, with productive beta chains retained. All rows with the same CDR3 protein become a single entry with the most common DNA and genes. The sample contains 510,000 or so distinct CDR3 sequences, around 12% of them found a single time. The ten largest clonotypes hold roughly 9.3% of the sample.

These data also formed part of another study, on T cells in Graves' hyperthyroidism and ophthalmopathy.

The sequencing used peripheral blood mononuclear cells (PBMCs), collected at new diagnosis, from a patient treated with antithyroid drugs. These receptor sequences come from a woman aged 30 to 39 with Graves disease. Donor details come from another sample of the same person, matched by shared clones.

This clonotype came up many times. J is TRBJ2-5 and V is TRBV7-2; the D is unclear. The CDR3 contains 17 residues. The V gene's germline CDR1 is SGHTA and CDR2 FQGNSA. V was cut by 4 bases and J by 0 bases, with 18 bases left in between. CDR3 in amino acids: CASSSLLGYKDQETQYF. DNA for the CDR3: TGTGCCAGCAGCTCCCTCCTCGGCTATAAAGACCAAGAGACCCAGTACTTC.

The rearrangement links TRBV28 to TRBJ1-1; 8 bases align to TRBD1. CDR3 length: 14 residues. V lost 5 bases and J lost 10; bases outside the gene matches: 12. Germline lookup yields CDR1 MDHEN and CDR2 SYDVKM. The CDR3 coding sequence is TGTGCCAGCAGTGTTCAACATCGAACAGGGGGAGCTTTCTTT. This translates into CASSVQHRTGGAFF.

Details on this clonotype: With a much larger clone just one base away, this may be a read error. This chain links TRBV5-1 with TRBJ1-1; D gene uncertain. This CDR3 region has 12 residues. CDR1 is SGHRS and CDR2 is YFSETQ in the germline V gene. The CDR3: CAGSLVGYEAFF. The CDR3 DNA reads as TGCGCCGGCAGCTTGGTAGGCTATGAAGCTTTCTTT.

This clonotype appeared many times. V and J are TRBV10-3 and TRBJ1-5; D perhaps matches TRBD1 (5 bases). This CDR3 is 14 amino acids long. Trimming left V 10 bases short and J 1 base short, with 14 bases between. Looked up from germline, CDR1 is ENHRY and CDR2 is SYGVKD. The CDR3 here is CATDSGTSNQPQHF. In DNA form, the CDR3 reads TGTGCCACGGACTCCGGGACGAGCAATCAGCCCCAGCATTTT.

This clonotype was counted at least ten times. The chain employs TRBV27 and TRBJ1-1, with D hard to call. Per the germline V gene, CDR1 is MNHEY and CDR2 is SMNVEV (reference sequence). V gave up 3 bases and J gave up 3 bases, with 8 bases separating them. The CDR3 covers 13 residues. The CDR3 bases are TGTGCCAGCAGTTTCTGGGGTGACACTGAAGCTTTCTTT. Translating gives CASSFWGDTEAFF.

Many counts were recorded for this clonotype. The V gene is TRBV6-1, the J gene TRBJ1-3; no firm D call. With 1 base removed from V and 4 bases from J, the gap between germline ends came to 11 bases. Germline CDR1 is MNHNS and CDR2 is SASEGT. This CDR3 has 15 residues. The DNA for the CDR3 is TGTGCCAGCAGTGAAGAGGTGGGGTCCGGAAACACCATATATTTT. Its protein is CASSEEVGSGNTIYF.

This clonotype came up many times. The chain recombines TRBV7-2 with TRBJ2-1, with a tentative D call TRBD1 (5 bases). The CDR3 runs to 12 residues. Trimming took off 7 bases at V and 4 bases at J, with 8 bases between the two ends. Per germline, CDR1 SGHTA and CDR2 FQGNSA. The CDR3 nucleotides are TGTGCCAGCACCCGACAGTACAATGAGCAGTTCTTC. Translated: CASTRQYNEQFF.

This clonotype was seen many times. The V and J genes are TRBV6-2 or TRBV6-3 and TRBJ2-3; no definite D call. The J call may be faulty, since TRBJ2-5 better matches the DNA end. Germline assignment: CDR1 MNHEY and CDR2 SVGEGT. The CDR3 extends over 15 amino acids. The chain's CDR3 is CASSYRVLVPETQYF. For the CDR3, the DNA is TGTGCCAGCAGTTACAGGGTGCTGGTGCCAGAGACCCAGTACTTC.

This clonotype occurred a few times. The chain employs TRBV18 and TRBJ2-2; the D gene is possibly TRBD2 (5 bases). The CDR3 spans 15 residues. The V end lost 3 bases, the J end lost 5 bases, and 13 bases lay between the germline ends. Per the germline V gene, CDR1 is KGHSH and CDR2 is LQKENI. CDR3 protein: CASSPQPPGTGELFF. For the CDR3, the DNA is TGTGCCAGCTCACCCCAGCCCCCGGGAACCGGGGAGCTGTTTTTT.

This clonotype was found many times. The J gene is TRBJ2-6, the V gene TRBV28; no clear D. The CDR3 has 13 amino acids. Germline CDR1 reads MDHEN; CDR2 reads SYDVKM. Trimming removed 6 bases from V and 1 base from J, with 4 bases in between. The CDR3 sequence: CASRRSGANVLTF. In DNA, the CDR3 is TGTGCCAGCAGGAGATCTGGGGCCAACGTCCTGACTTTC.

This clonotype showed up many times. The chain recombines TRBV18 with TRBJ2-1; 7 bases align to TRBD2. V shed 4 bases and J 9 bases; nucleotides not matched to a gene: 3. The germline CDR1 and CDR2 sequences are KGHSH and LQKENI. This CDR3 is 12 amino acids long. CDR3 protein: CASSLIAGEQFF. In DNA, the CDR3 is TGTGCCAGCTCACTCATAGCGGGTGAGCAGTTCTTC.

V is TRBV5-1 and J is TRBJ2-1; TRBD2 aligns across 11 bases. Germline V gene data show CDR1 as SGHRS and CDR2 as YFSETQ. V dropped 10 bases and J dropped 8; count of bases not matched to a gene: 14. CDR3 size: 15 residues. The CDR3 DNA sequence: TGCGCCTCCCAGCGAATAGCGGGAGGGGTTGATGAGCAGTTCTTC. Amino acids: CASQRIAGGVDEQFF.

The chain is built from TRBV5-6 and TRBJ2-7; D might be TRBD1 (5 bases). The CDR3 is 14 amino acids. The V end lost 1 base, the J end lost 1 base, and 9 bases lay between the germline ends. Per the germline V gene, CDR1 is SGHDT and CDR2 is YYEEEE. CDR3 residues: CASSLIPGSYEQYF. In DNA, the CDR3 is TGTGCCAGCAGCTTGATTCCAGGGTCCTACGAGCAGTACTTC.

Regarding this clonotype: With a much larger clone just one base away, this may be a read error. The chain couples TRBV3-1 to TRBJ2-2; D remains ambiguous. Trimming removed 2 bases from V and 2 bases from J, with 6 bases in between. The CDR3 covers 14 residues. The germline CDR1 and CDR2 sequences are LGHDT and YNNKEL (reference sequence). DNA for the CDR3: TGTGCCAGCAGCCAACCAGCCAACACCGGGGAGCTGTTTTTT. It is translated as CASSQPANTGELFF.

CDR3 region: CASNLRQSTDTQYF. The CDR3 DNA sequence: TGTGCCAGCAATTTAAGACAGTCCACAGATACGCAGTATTTT. The gene calls are TRBV11-2 and TRBJ2-3, with D perhaps TRBD1 (5 bases). Per germline, CDR1 SGHAT and CDR2 FQNNGV. The CDR3 loop spans 14 amino acids. Trimming took off 7 bases at V and 2 bases at J, with 13 bases between the two ends.